The clone carrying this T cell receptor beta chain was detected many times. Antigen specificity is unknown. The CDR3 is 19 amino acids. Between the trimmed V and J ends, which lost 0 bases and 12 bases, there was a span of 30 bases. Germline V gives CDR1 SGHTA, CDR2 FQGTGA. TCRdb itself ran the multiplex PCR reads through MiXCR, one entry per CDR3 protein. The data hold some 170,000 distinct CDR3 sequences, with 33% observed a single time. These data belong to a study of breast tumors, draining lymph nodes, adjacent tissues. Study-wide results and limits: Tumor repertoires ranked between lymph nodes and nontumor tissue in diversity, with V and J gene preferences. The data were judged consistent with most tumor T cells coming from lymph node and expanding in tumor.

Samples came from axillary lymph nodes draining the breast cancer. The rearrangement links TRBV7-3 to TRBJ2-1; D is ambiguous. The TCR was taken from a female donor with breast cancer. Some clones in this sample may be carry-over from other donors' samples. The source material was axillary lymph node tissue. CDR3 DNA sequence: TGTGCCAGCAGCTTAACGTTCGGGTGGGTCGACCCCCCTACGACGGGGCAGTTCTTC. Translation: CASSLTFGWVDPPTTGQFF.